One and the same sample provided the 5 T cell receptor beta chains below, sequenced in a study of shared clonotypes between healthy human individuals (dated by TCRdb to 2019 to 2021). The library was built by means of the immunoSEQ multiplex PCR assay. TCRdb carries this immuneACCESS record with in-frame sequences only. Its versions omit some clonotypes, under half of them owing to an unresolved V gene in the studies checked, with the rest unexplained. The sample table lists roughly 700,000 clones, under 80% of them with a count of one. The ten largest account for 1.5% to 2% of the sample. Source material: memory CD4+ T cells sorted from blood. The cell subset or site label on this specimen signifies: CD45RA-negative fraction. Receptors originate from a woman in her twenties or thirties in good health.

V gene TRBV6-6 combines with J gene TRBJ2-2, with D unclear. The CDR3 is made up of 13 amino acids. The V and J ends lost 5 bases and 7 bases respectively, with 11 bases between them. Germline V lookup: CDR1 MNHNY, CDR2 SVGAGI (reference sequence). The CDR3 region is CASSQADIGELFF. Here the CDR3 DNA reads TGTGCCAGCAGTCAGGCGGATATCGGGGAGCTGTTTTTT.

CDR3 protein: CASSQSGYEQYF. CDR3 in DNA: TGTGCCAGCAGCCAATCGGGCTACGAGCAGTACTTC. The genes are TRBV14 and TRBJ2-7; D remains ambiguous. The V gene lost 2 bases and the J gene lost 3 bases, with 5 bases spanning the gap. Germline values: CDR1 SGHDN, CDR2 FVKESK. The CDR3 is made up of 12 amino acids.

The V call is TRBV4-1, the J call TRBJ1-1; unclear D gene. V gave up 1 base and J gave up 1 base, with 10 bases separating them. This CDR3 contains 15 residues. CDR1 MGHRA and CDR2 YSYEKL come from the germline V gene. CDR3 sequence reads: CASSQVGRGNTEAFF. In DNA, the CDR3 is TGCGCCAGCAGCCAAGTCGGACGGGGGAACACTGAAGCTTTCTTT.

V is TRBV6-1 and J is TRBJ1-2; 11 bases are shared with TRBD1. J lost 8 bases, V lost 4 bases, and 9 bases had no gene match. CDR3 size: 15 residues. Germline V gives CDR1 MNHNS, CDR2 SASEGT. The CDR3 reads CASSARTGGAEGYTF. The CDR3 DNA follows: TGTGCCAGCAGTGCCAGGACAGGGGGCGCGGAGGGCTACACCTTC.

The table lists this clone with a count of one. The chain couples TRBV11-3 to TRBJ2-1; D possibly corresponds to TRBD1 (6 bases). The CDR3 loop spans 17 amino acids. Germline V gives CDR1 SGHNT, CDR2 YENEEA. Trimming stripped 1 base from V and 0 bases from J, with 13 bases between. CDR3 region: CASSLAKDSSSYNEQFF. In DNA, the CDR3 is TGTGCCAGCAGCTTAGCGAAGGACAGTAGCTCCTACAATGAGCAGTTCTTC.